These T cell receptor beta chains were read from a single sample in a study of T-cell memory formation after mild COVID-19. TCRdb reprocessed the 5' RACE reads via MiXCR and lists one record per CDR3 protein. The repertoire consists of hundreds of thousands of distinct CDR3 sequences, with around 21% occurring once and the leading ten covering 9.5% to 15%. The sample consisted of PBMCs or a T cell subset sorted from them (not recorded which). These receptors all stem from an adult woman who had mild COVID-19 (a few samples of this study predate the infection). Cell type and time point are not known. Both conserved end residues are part of each CDR3. Fields, in order: CDR3 length, D gene, J gene, V gene, clone size, CDR3 DNA, CDR3 protein. The D gene is left open where the match is weak. The size field is filled for only some rows; it gives once, few, many or a size class.

15,NA,TRBJ2-1,TRBV5-1,few,TGCGCCAGCAGCTTCGGCGGGGGCAGTAACAATGAGCAGTTCTTC,CASSFGGGSNNEQFF
11,NA,TRBJ1-2,TRBV19,few,TGTGCCAGCAGACAGCTCTATGGCTACACCTTC,CASRQLYGYTF
14,NA,TRBJ2-1,TRBV30,NA,TGTGCCTGGAGCCACCGTAGTAACTACAATGAGCAGTTCTTC,CAWSHRSNYNEQFF
15,NA,TRBJ2-5,TRBV12-3/TRBV12-4,NA,TGTGCCAGCACCCCGGGCAGAGCTGATCGGGAGACCCAGTACTTC,CASTPGRADRETQYF
15,TRBD2,TRBJ2-3,TRBV5-1,few,TGCGCCAGCAGCTCCGCGGGGGTTAGCACAGATACGCAGTATTTT,CASSSAGVSTDTQYF
13,NA,TRBJ2-7,TRBV12-3/TRBV12-4,few,TGTGCCAGCAGATCGACCGGCCCCTACGAGCAGTACTTC,CASRSTGPYEQYF
14,NA,TRBJ2-7,TRBV12-3/TRBV12-4,few,TGTGCCAGCACCCCGACGCGAAAATCCTACGAGCAGTACTTC,CASTPTRKSYEQYF
14,TRBD2,TRBJ2-5,TRBV20-1,few,TGCAGTGCTTCGAAAGCGGGAGGGCCGGAGACCCAGTACTTC,CSASKAGGPETQYF
17,TRBD1,TRBJ1-2,TRBV3-1,NA,TGTGCCAGCAGACCCGACAGGGGAACCCCGGGGGACTATGGCTACACCTTC,CASRPDRGTPGDYGYTF
13,NA,TRBJ1-2,TRBV30,NA,TGTGCCTGGAGTGTTTGGCGGAACTATGGCTACACCTTC,CAWSVWRNYGYTF
17,TRBD2,TRBJ2-7,TRBV10-3,few,TGTGCCATCAGTCCCTTTGGCGGGAGGGCCGAGGGGGACGAGCAGTACTTC,CAISPFGGRAEGDEQYF
13,TRBD1,TRBJ2-7,TRBV20-1,NA,TGCAGTGCCCCGAGGACAGGTCCCAACGAGCAGTACTTC,CSAPRTGPNEQYF
14,TRBD1,TRBJ2-7,TRBV25-1,few,TGTGCCAGCATACGGACAGGGGGGACCCACGAGCAGTACTTC,CASIRTGGTHEQYF
12,NA,TRBJ2-7,TRBV2,many,TGTGCCAGCAGTGTTACCGGCTACGAGCAGTACTTC,CASSVTGYEQYF
15,NA,TRBJ2-5,TRBV7-9,NA,TGTGCCAGCAGCTTAGTCGGACTACGCCAAGAGACCCAGTACTTC,CASSLVGLRQETQYF
11,NA,TRBJ2-5,TRBV29-1,many,TGCAGCGTTGTAGTCTCCGAGACCCAGTACTTC,CSVVVSETQYF
13,TRBD1,TRBJ2-7,TRBV7-7,NA,TGTGCTAGCAGCCCGGGACAGGGGGCGAAGCAGTACTTC,CASSPGQGAKQYF
12,NA,TRBJ1-2,TRBV29-1,few,TGCAGCGTACTACAACTCATCTATGGCTACACCTTC,CSVLQLIYGYTF
15,TRBD1,TRBJ2-2,TRBV18,few,TGTGCCAGCTCACTACGACAGGGTCAGACCGGGGAGCTGTTTTTT,CASSLRQGQTGELFF
15,NA,TRBJ1-4,TRBV4-1,NA,TGCGCCAGCAGCCAAGAGGGCCCCCGGGGGGAAAAACTGTTTTTT,CASSQEGPRGEKLFF
15,NA,TRBJ2-3,TRBV12-3/TRBV12-4,NA,TGTGCCAGCAGTTTTGGGGGCCTCGCCACAGATACGCAGTATTTT,CASSFGGLATDTQYF
16,TRBD1,TRBJ1-1,TRBV5-1,few,TGCGCCAGCAGCTTGGCCGGGGGACAGGGGGCGACTGAAGCTTTCTTT,CASSLAGGQGATEAFF
13,NA,TRBJ1-1,TRBV5-1,many,TGCGCCAGCAGCTTAAGAGAGTTCACTGAAGCTTTCTTT,CASSLREFTEAFF
14,TRBD2,TRBJ2-1,TRBV10-3,few,TGTGCCATCAATAGCGGGGGGTACTACAATGAGCAGTTCTTC,CAINSGGYYNEQFF
14,TRBD1,TRBJ1-5,TRBV10-3,NA,TGTGCCATCAGGAGTACCAGGGGGAATCAGCCCCAGCATTTT,CAIRSTRGNQPQHF
14,NA,TRBJ2-3,TRBV24-1,few,TGTGCCATTTCTACAGGTTGGAGCACAGATACGCAGTATTTT,CAISTGWSTDTQYF
11,NA,TRBJ1-2,TRBV12-3/TRBV12-4,few,TGTGCCAGCAGTACCTACTATGGCTACACCTTC,CASSTYYGYTF
16,NA,TRBJ2-2,TRBV7-3,few,TGTGCCAGCAGCTTAACCCGCGGGTCGAACACCGGGGAGCTGTTTTTT,CASSLTRGSNTGELFF
12,NA,TRBJ2-5,TRBV7-9,few,TGTGCCAGCAGCTCCATCGCGGAGACCCAGTACTTC,CASSSIAETQYF
16,TRBD2,TRBJ2-3,TRBV9,NA,TGTGCCAGCAGCGTTAGCGGGAGGCCGCACACAGATACGCAGTATTTT,CASSVSGRPHTDTQYF
16,TRBD2,TRBJ2-7,TRBV11-2,few,TGTGCCAGCAGCCGGGTCTTTAGCGGGAGCTCCTACGAGCAGTACTTC,CASSRVFSGSSYEQYF
16,TRBD2,TRBJ2-4,TRBV27,NA,TGTGCCAGCAGTGGTGAGCGGGGTCGAGCCAAAAACATTCAGTACTTC,CASSGERGRAKNIQYF
13,TRBD2,TRBJ2-4,TRBV25-1,NA,TGTGCCAGCAGTCCCGGGAGGGCTGGCATTCAGTACTTC,CASSPGRAGIQYF
14,NA,TRBJ2-2,TRBV24-1,few,TGTGCCACCAGTGATTCCCCTGGGGCAGGAAAGCTGTTTTTT,CATSDSPGAGKLFF
15,NA,TRBJ2-3,TRBV20-1,NA,TGCAGTGCTAGACCCGCGGAAGCCCCCACAGATACGCAGTATTTT,CSARPAEAPTDTQYF
13,NA,TRBJ2-7,TRBV20-1,NA,TGCAGTCCTACCGGGGGCAACTCCTACGAGCAGTACTTC,CSPTGGNSYEQYF
17,NA,TRBJ2-1,TRBV6-1,few,TGTGCCAGCACCTCGGGTCATATTTCTAGCTCCTACAATGAGCAGTTCTTC,CASTSGHISSSYNEQFF
16,NA,TRBJ1-2,TRBV21-1,few,TGTGCCAGCAGCAAAGAAGGGGACAGGGTTATCTATGGCTACACCTTC,CASSKEGDRVIYGYTF
13,NA,TRBJ2-7,TRBV30,few,TGTGCCACCAGCCCGGGACGGCACTACGAGCAGTACTTC,CATSPGRHYEQYF
14,NA,TRBJ2-7,TRBV15,NA,TGTGCCACCAGCAGAGAAGAGACAGTCTACGAGCAGTACTTC,CATSREETVYEQYF
16,NA,TRBJ2-1,TRBV4-3,many,TGCGCCAGCAGCCAAAATCCATTTCTAGCGTACAATGAGCAGTTCTTC,CASSQNPFLAYNEQFF